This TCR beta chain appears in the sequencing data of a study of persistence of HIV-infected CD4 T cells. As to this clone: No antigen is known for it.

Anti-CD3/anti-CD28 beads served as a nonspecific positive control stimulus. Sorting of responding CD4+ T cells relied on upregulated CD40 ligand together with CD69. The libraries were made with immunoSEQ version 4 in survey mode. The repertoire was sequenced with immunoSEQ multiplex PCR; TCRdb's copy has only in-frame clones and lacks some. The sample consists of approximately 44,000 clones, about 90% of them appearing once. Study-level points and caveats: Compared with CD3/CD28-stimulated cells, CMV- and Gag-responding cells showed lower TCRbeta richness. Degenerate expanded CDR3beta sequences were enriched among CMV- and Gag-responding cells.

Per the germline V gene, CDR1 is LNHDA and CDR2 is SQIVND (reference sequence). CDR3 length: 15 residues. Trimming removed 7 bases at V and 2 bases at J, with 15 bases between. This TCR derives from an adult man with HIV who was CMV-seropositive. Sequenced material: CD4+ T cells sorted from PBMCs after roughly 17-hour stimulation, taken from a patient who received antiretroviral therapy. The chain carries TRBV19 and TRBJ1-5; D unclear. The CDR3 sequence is CASNLMPLGNQPQHF. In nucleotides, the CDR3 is TGTGCCAGTAACCTGATGCCTTTGGGCAATCAGCCCCAGCATTTT.